One TCR beta chain is described in this entry. V lost 2 bases and J lost 3, with 10 bases in between. Germline CDR1 and CDR2: LNHDA and SQIVND (reference sequence). The CDR3 extends over 14 amino acids. This entry belongs to a study of control samples from healthy donors and cancer patients. TCRdb's copy holds only in-frame clones and misses some; the assay was immunoSEQ multiplex PCR. Of under 80,000 clones in the sample, 84% were seen once. This TCR came from a man aged 50-60 years in good health. V is TRBV19 and J is TRBJ1-1; perhaps TRBD1 as D (6 bases). Sequencing was carried out using blood. CDR3 amino acids: CASSIRQADTEAFF. DNA of the CDR3: TGTGCCAGTAGTATAAGACAGGCCGACACTGAAGCTTTCTTT.